A single T cell receptor (beta chain) is shown here with its context. The antigen is undetermined. The sample belongs to a study of T cell responses to AZD1222 COVID-19 vaccine. Study-level background: Second-dose intervals of approximately 4 or approximately 12 weeks were pooled.

The CDR3 contains 13 residues. J gave up 9 bases and V 5 bases, and 8 bases lay outside the gene matches. Germline-derived CDR1 and CDR2 are SGHNT and YENEEA. The study's findings and limits: The study sampled repertoires only after the peak T cell response. Elevations in Spike-specific TCR breadth and depth followed administration of two AZD1222 doses. The CD4 TCRs associated with vaccination extended across spike and predominated at 160-218 and 743-854.

The assay was immunoSEQ multiplex PCR, and TCRdb's table has in-frame clones only and misses some. This table has around 130,000 clones, nearly 95% appearing once. Sample: peripheral blood, taken on day 0 of AZD1222 vaccination. The source is an adult in good health. J is TRBJ2-5 and V is TRBV11-3, with 8 bases that match TRBD2. In DNA form, the CDR3 reads TGTGCCAGCAGCCCATCCGGGACTAGGGCCCAGTACTTC. Protein product: CASSPSGTRAQYF. Combining the CDR3 with reference TRBV11-3 and TRBJ2-5 gives the whole variable domain EAGVVQSPRYKIIEKKQPVAFWCNPISGHNTLYWYLQNLGQGPELLIRYENEEAVDDSQLPKDRFSAERLKGVDSTLKIQPAELGDSAVYLCASSPSGTRAQYFGPGTRLLVL.